This TCR beta chain came from a study of OX40 agonist ivuxolimab in advanced cancers. Study-level findings and limits: Expanded clones tended on average to be more numerous among CD8+ T cells than CD4+. Among the lowest peripheral clonal expansion occurred in 0.1-3.0 mg/kg partial responders.

With autoimmune disease history or systemic immunosuppression, patients were excluded. Researchers took blood at baseline, on cycle 4 day 1, and on cycle 7 day 1. Per the germline V gene, CDR1 is SGHRS and CDR2 is YFSETQ. This CDR3 is 13 amino acids long. V was pared by 5 bases and J by 5 bases, with 4 bases of the junction left unmatched. Of note for this clone: The antigen remains unidentified.

TCRdb's table, derived via immunoSEQ multiplex PCR, lists solely in-frame clones and lacks some. In the table there are about 28,000 clones, around 84% of which are singletons. The specimen comprised CD4+ or CD8+ T cells sorted from blood, sampled in a trial of the OX40 agonist ivuxolimab. The receptor's source is an adult with an advanced solid tumor such as melanoma, head and neck, liver or kidney cancer. This sequence joins TRBV5-1 and TRBJ2-7; TRBD1 agrees at 10 bases. CDR3 in amino acids: CASRRQGAHEQYF. CDR3 DNA: TGCGCCAGCAGAAGACAGGGGGCCCACGAGCAGTACTTC.